This is a list of T cell receptor beta chains from one sample in a study of shared clonotypes between healthy human individuals. Sequencing used immunoSEQ multiplex PCR; TCRdb keeps in-frame clones, though not all of them. The sample carries over a million clones, 78% recorded once. Input material: memory CD4+ T cells from PBMCs. All receptors derive from a man between 18 and 29 years old in good health. Some clones in this sample may be carry-over from other donors' samples. Each CDR3 is given with its conserved first and last residue. A D gene is named only where the DNA matches it firmly. Clone size is given for some rows only: seen once, a few or many times, or a class if the clone is expanded.

j_call v_call d_call clone_size cdr3_nt cdr3_aa
TRBJ1-2 TRBV7-2 NA NA TGTGCCAGCAGCCCTTCGCAAGGCGGGAACTATGGCTACACCTTC CASSPSQGGNYGYTF
TRBJ1-3 TRBV7-2 NA NA TGTGCCAGCAGCTTACACGGGAACACCATATATTTT CASSLHGNTIYF
TRBJ1-2 TRBV4-1 NA NA TGCGCCAGCAGCCAAGCGGTTAACTATGGCTACACCTTC CASSQAVNYGYTF
TRBJ2-1 TRBV28 TRBD1 NA TGTGCCAGCAGTTTACGGACAGGGAAGTTCTTC CASSLRTGKFF
TRBJ2-1 TRBV13 NA NA TGTGCCAGCAGCCGCAAACAGGCCAGCTCCTACAATGAGCAGTTCTTC CASSRKQASSYNEQFF
TRBJ1-3 TRBV5-1 NA NA TGCGCCAGCAGGCCCAGCTCTGGAAACACCATATATTTT CASRPSSGNTIYF
TRBJ1-1 TRBV18 NA NA TGTGCCAGCTCACGGACGGTGAACACTGAAGCTTTCTTT CASSRTVNTEAFF
TRBJ1-5 TRBV2 TRBD1 NA TGTGCCAGCAGGGACAGGGAGATTCAGCCCCAGCATTTT CASRDREIQPQHF
TRBJ2-1 TRBV7-9 TRBD2 NA TGTGCCAGCAGCCTAGCGGGCATCTACAATGAGCAGTTCTTC CASSLAGIYNEQFF
TRBJ2-2 TRBV5-1 NA NA TGCGCCAGCAGCTTGGAGGCAGGGGACGGCACCGGGGAGCTGTTTTTT CASSLEAGDGTGELFF
TRBJ1-2 TRBV5-1 NA NA TGCGCCAGCAGCTTGGCGGGGGCTAGTGGCTACACCTTC CASSLAGASGYTF
TRBJ1-3 TRBV28 TRBD1 NA TGTGCCAGCAGTTGGAACAGGGGAACGGGAAACACCATATATTTT CASSWNRGTGNTIYF
TRBJ2-3 TRBV25-1 TRBD2 NA TGTGCCAGCAGTTCCCCCGGGGGGGCAGATACGCAGTATTTT CASSSPGGADTQYF
TRBJ2-7 TRBV5-4 TRBD2 once TGTGCCAGCAGCGAAGGGACTAGCGGGAGTCCCTACGAGCAGTACTTC CASSEGTSGSPYEQYF
TRBJ2-1 TRBV7-2 NA NA TGTGCCAGCAGCTCCTTCCTCAGCTCCTACAATGAGCAGTTCTTC CASSSFLSSYNEQFF
TRBJ2-2 TRBV7-2 TRBD2 few TGTGCCGGTGCTAGCGGGCTGAACACCGGGGAGCTGTTTTTT CAGASGLNTGELFF
TRBJ1-2 TRBV29-1 TRBD1 NA TGCAGCGTTGAGGACAGGGGCCCCTATGGCTACACCTTC CSVEDRGPYGYTF
TRBJ1-4 TRBV28 TRBD1 NA TGTGCCAGCAGTTTGGGCAGGGGGCGGTCTAATGAAAAACTGTTTTTT CASSLGRGRSNEKLFF
TRBJ2-1 TRBV11-2 NA NA TGTGCCAGCAGCTTACTAGCCTTCAGCTCCTACAATGAGCAGTTCTTC CASSLLAFSSYNEQFF
TRBJ2-3 TRBV4-3 NA NA TGCGCCAGCAGCCAAGAGGATCGCACAGATACGCAGTATTTT CASSQEDRTDTQYF
TRBJ2-2 TRBV28 NA NA TGTGCCAGCAGTTTATTCCCCAGTAGCAACACCGGGGAGCTGTTTTTT CASSLFPSSNTGELFF
TRBJ2-7 TRBV28 NA once TGTGCCAGCCTTAATTCAGGCAGGAGCTACGAGCAGTACTTC CASLNSGRSYEQYF
TRBJ2-7 TRBV5-4 NA NA TGTGCCAGCACCCCCGGGCCCTCCTACGAGCAGTACTTC CASTPGPSYEQYF
TRBJ1-5 TRBV5-4 NA NA TGTGCCAGCAGCTTGGAGCCCTATAGCAATCAGCCCCAGCATTTT CASSLEPYSNQPQHF
TRBJ2-6 TRBV28 NA NA TGTGCCAGCACCATCTCTGGGGCCAACGTCCTGACTTTC CASTISGANVLTF
TRBJ1-2 TRBV5-8 NA NA TGTGCCAGCAGCGTCCCGAGTTGGGATAACTATGGCTACACCTTC CASSVPSWDNYGYTF
TRBJ2-3 TRBV18 NA NA TGTGCCAGCTCACCACCTGGTCTAGCAGATACGCAGTATTTT CASSPPGLADTQYF
TRBJ1-2 TRBV5-5 NA few TGTGCCAGCAGCTTGGAAGGTTACTATGGCTACACCTTC CASSLEGYYGYTF
TRBJ2-3 TRBV27 NA few TGTGCCAGCAGTTCCCATCGCAGGGTTGATACGCAGTATTTT CASSSHRRVDTQYF
TRBJ1-4 TRBV4-2 NA NA TGTGCCAGCAGCCAAGAAGGCGGGGTTGGTGAAAAACTGTTTTTT CASSQEGGVGEKLFF
TRBJ1-1 TRBV5-1 TRBD1 NA TGCGCCAGCAGCTTGCCGGGACAGGGTACTGAAGCTTTCTTT CASSLPGQGTEAFF
TRBJ2-7 TRBV10-3 TRBD1 once TGTGCCATCAGTGGTCGACAGGGGACCTACGAGCAGTACTTC CAISGRQGTYEQYF
TRBJ2-5 TRBV5-1 TRBD1 NA TGCGCCAGCAGCTTGGGGGCACAGGGGGCAAGGGAGACCCAGTACTTC CASSLGAQGARETQYF
TRBJ1-2 TRBV5-1 TRBD1 NA TGCGCCAGCAGCTTGAAGCCGACTGACAGGGACCATGGCTACACCTTC CASSLKPTDRDHGYTF
TRBJ1-2 TRBV5-5 NA NA TGTGCCAGCAGCTTGAGTTCGGGACAAGGCTATGGCTACACCTTC CASSLSSGQGYGYTF
TRBJ2-3 TRBV2 TRBD2 NA TGTGCCAGCAGTGAAAGAGCGGGAGACGGCACAGATACGCAGTATTTT CASSERAGDGTDTQYF
TRBJ2-5 TRBV5-4 NA NA TGTGCCAGCAGCTTCCGGGTAGAGACCCAGTACTTC CASSFRVETQYF
TRBJ1-5 TRBV18 TRBD1 NA TGTGCCAGCTCTCCCGGGACAGTGACTCATAGCAATCAGCCCCAGCATTTT CASSPGTVTHSNQPQHF
TRBJ1-4 TRBV7-2 NA NA TGTGCCAGCAGCTTAGCGACCAGCAAAGGGGAAAAACTGTTTTTT CASSLATSKGEKLFF
TRBJ2-3 TRBV4-1 NA NA TGCGCCAGCAGCCAAGGAACAGGGCCCAGTTCCGGTACGCAGTATTTT CASSQGTGPSSGTQYF